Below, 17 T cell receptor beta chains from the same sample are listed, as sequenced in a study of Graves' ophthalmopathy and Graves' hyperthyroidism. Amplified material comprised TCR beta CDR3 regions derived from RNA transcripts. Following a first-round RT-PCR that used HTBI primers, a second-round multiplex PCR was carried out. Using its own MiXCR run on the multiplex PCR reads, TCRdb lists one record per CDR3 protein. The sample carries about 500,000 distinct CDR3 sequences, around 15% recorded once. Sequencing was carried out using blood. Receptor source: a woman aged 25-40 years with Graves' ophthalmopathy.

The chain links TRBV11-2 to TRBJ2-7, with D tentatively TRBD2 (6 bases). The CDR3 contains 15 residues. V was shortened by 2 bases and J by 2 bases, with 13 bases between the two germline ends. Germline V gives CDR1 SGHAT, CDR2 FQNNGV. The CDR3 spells CASSLWTNSAYEQYF. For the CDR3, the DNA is TGTGCCAGCAGCTTATGGACTAATTCAGCCTACGAGCAGTACTTC.

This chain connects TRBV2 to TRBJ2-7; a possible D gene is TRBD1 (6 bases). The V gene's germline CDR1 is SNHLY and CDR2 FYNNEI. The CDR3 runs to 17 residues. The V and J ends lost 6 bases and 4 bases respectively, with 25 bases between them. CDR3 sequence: CASSAQGGSSSGYEQYF. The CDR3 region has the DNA TGTGCCAGCAGCGCACAAGGGGGTTCTAGCTCGGGTTACGAGCAGTACTTC.

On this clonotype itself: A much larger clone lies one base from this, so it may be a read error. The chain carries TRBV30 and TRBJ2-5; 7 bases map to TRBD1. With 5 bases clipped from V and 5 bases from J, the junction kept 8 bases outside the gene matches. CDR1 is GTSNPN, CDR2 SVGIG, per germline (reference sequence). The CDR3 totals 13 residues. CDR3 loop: CAWPRGRAETQYF. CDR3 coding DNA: TGTGCCTGGCCAAGGGGGCGCGCGGAGACCCAGTACTTC.

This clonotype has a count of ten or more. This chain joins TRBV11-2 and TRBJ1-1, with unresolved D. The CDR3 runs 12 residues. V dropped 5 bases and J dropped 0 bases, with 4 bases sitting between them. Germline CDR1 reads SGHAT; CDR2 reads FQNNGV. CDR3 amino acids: CASSAMNTEAFF. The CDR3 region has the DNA TGTGCCAGCAGCGCTATGAACACTGAAGCTTTCTTT.

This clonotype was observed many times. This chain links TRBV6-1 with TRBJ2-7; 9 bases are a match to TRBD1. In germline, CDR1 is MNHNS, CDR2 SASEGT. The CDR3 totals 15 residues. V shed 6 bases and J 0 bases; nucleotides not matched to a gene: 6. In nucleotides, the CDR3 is TGTGCCAGCAGCCCCGGACAGGGGATCTCCTACGAGCAGTACTTC. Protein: CASSPGQGISYEQYF.

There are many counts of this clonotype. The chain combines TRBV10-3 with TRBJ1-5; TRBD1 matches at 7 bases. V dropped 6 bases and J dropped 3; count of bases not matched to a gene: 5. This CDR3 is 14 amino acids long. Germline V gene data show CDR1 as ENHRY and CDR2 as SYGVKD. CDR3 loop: CAISGDRDNQPQHF. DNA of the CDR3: TGTGCCATCAGCGGAGACAGGGACAATCAGCCCCAGCATTTT.

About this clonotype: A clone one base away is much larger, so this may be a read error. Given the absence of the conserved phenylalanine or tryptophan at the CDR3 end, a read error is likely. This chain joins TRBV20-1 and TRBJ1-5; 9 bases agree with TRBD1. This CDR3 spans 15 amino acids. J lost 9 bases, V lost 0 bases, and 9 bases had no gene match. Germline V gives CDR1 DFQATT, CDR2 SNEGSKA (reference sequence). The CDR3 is CSARDVDRGFPPQHV. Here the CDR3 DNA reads TGCAGTGCTAGAGATGTGGACAGGGGTTTTCCGCCCCAGCATGTT.

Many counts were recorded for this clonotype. CDR3 in DNA: TGTGCCAGCAGTTACGTAGCGGGAGCCATCGGGGAGCTGTTTTTT. Translated, it gives CASSYVAGAIGELFF. The rearrangement links TRBV6-2 or TRBV6-3 to TRBJ2-2; TRBD2 aligns across 9 bases. After removal of 2 bases from V and 7 bases from J, the junction contained 5 bases not matched to a gene. CDR1 MNHEY and CDR2 SVGEGT come from the germline V gene. The CDR3 has 15 residues.

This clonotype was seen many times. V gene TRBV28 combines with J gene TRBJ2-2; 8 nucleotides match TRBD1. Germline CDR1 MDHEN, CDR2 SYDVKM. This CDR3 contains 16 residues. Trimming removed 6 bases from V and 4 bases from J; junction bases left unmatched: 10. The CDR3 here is CASSLPDRGPTGELFF. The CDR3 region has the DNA TGTGCCAGCAGCCTCCCTGACAGGGGTCCCACCGGGGAGCTGTTTTTT.

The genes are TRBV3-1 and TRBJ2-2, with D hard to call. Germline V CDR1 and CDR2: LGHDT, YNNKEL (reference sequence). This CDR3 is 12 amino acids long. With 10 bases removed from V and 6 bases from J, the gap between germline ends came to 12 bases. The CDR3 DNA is TGTGCCACCCTAGTGGGTGCCGGGGAGCTGTTTTTT. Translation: CATLVGAGELFF.

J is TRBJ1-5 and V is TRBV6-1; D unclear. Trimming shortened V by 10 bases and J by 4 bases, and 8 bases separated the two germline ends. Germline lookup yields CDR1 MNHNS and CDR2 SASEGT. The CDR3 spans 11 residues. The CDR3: CATKGNQPQHF. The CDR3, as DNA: TGTGCCACCAAGGGTAATCAGCCCCAGCATTTT.

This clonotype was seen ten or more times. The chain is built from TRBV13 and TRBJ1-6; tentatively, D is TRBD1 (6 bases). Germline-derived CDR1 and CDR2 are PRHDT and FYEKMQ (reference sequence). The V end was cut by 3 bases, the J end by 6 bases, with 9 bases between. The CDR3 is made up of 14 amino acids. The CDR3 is CASSLDSINSPLHF. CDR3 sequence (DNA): TGTGCCAGCAGCTTGGACAGTATTAATTCACCCCTCCACTTT.

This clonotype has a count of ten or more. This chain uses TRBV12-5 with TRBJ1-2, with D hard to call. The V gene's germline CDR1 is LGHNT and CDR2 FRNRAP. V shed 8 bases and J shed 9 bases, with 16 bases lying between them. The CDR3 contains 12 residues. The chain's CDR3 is CASYGLEYSYTF. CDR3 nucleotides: TGTGCTAGTTATGGGTTAGAGTATAGCTACACCTTC.

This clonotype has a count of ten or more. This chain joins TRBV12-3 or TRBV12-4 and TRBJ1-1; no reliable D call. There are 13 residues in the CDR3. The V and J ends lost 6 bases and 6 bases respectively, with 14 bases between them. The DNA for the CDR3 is TGTGCCAGCAGCCCGGGCCTGGCGGCTGAAGCTTTCTTT. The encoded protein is CASSPGLAAEAFF.

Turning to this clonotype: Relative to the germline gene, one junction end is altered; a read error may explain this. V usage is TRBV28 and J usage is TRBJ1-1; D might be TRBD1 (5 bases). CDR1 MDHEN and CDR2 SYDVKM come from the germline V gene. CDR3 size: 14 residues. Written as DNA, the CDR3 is TGTGCCAGCAGTTTAAGTCTGGGGCGGACTGATGCTTTCTTT. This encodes CASSLSLGRTDAFF.

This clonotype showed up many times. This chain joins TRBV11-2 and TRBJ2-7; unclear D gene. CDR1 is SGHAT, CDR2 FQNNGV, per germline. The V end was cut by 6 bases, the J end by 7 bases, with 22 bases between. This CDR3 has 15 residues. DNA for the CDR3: TGTGCCAGCAGACCGCTCTGGGCGGTAATGGGGGAGCAGTACTTC. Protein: CASRPLWAVMGEQYF.

The CDR3, as DNA: TGTGCCAGCAGTGAGAAGCCGGGGGATTCACCCCTCCACTTT. This sequence encodes CASSEKPGDSPLHF. J is TRBJ1-6 and V is TRBV12-3 or TRBV12-4; D is possibly TRBD1 (5 bases). Between the trimmed V and J ends, which lost 5 bases and 8 bases, there was a span of 13 bases. The CDR3 consists of 14 residues.